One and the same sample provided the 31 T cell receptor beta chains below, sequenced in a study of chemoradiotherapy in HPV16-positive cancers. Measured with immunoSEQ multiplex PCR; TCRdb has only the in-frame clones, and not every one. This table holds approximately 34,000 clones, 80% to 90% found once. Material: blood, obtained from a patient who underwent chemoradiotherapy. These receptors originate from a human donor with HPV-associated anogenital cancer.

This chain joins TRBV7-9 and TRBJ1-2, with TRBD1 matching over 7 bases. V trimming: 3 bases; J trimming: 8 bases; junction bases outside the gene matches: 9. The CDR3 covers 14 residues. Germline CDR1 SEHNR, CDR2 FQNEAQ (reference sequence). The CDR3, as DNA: TGTGCCAGCAGCTTTACCAGCACAGGGGAAGGCTACACCTTC. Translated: CASSFTSTGEGYTF.

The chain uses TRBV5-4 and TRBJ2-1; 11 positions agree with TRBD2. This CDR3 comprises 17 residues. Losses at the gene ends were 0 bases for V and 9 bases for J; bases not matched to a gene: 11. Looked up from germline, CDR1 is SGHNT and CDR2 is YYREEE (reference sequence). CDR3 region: CASSLGTTSGSRGEQFF. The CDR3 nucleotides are TGTGCCAGCAGCTTGGGAACCACTAGCGGGAGTCGGGGTGAGCAGTTCTTC.

CDR3 region: CASDISGYQPQHF. The CDR3 DNA reads TGTGCCAGCGACATATCGGGATATCAGCCCCAGCATTTT. The chain is built from TRBV19 and TRBJ1-5; D is unresolved. The CDR3 is 13 residues long. Germline V gene data show CDR1 as LNHDA and CDR2 as SQIVND (reference sequence). V lost 9 bases and J lost 5, with 14 bases in between.

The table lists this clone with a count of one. CDR3 region: CASSLEGAGNQPQHF. The DNA of the CDR3 is TGTGCCAGCAGTTTAGAGGGGGCGGGCAATCAGCCCCAGCATTTT. The chain carries TRBV27 and TRBJ1-5; the match to TRBD1 covers 7 bases. This CDR3 comprises 15 residues. The V segment lost 2 bases and the J segment 2 bases; nucleotides outside the gene matches: 3. Germline CDR1 MNHEY, CDR2 SMNVEV (reference sequence).

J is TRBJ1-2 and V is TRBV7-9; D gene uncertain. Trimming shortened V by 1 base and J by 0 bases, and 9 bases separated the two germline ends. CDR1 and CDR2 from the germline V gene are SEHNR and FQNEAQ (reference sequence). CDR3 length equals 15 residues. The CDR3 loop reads CASSLGSGTNYGYTF. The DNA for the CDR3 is TGTGCCAGCAGCTTAGGGTCCGGGACTAACTATGGCTACACCTTC.

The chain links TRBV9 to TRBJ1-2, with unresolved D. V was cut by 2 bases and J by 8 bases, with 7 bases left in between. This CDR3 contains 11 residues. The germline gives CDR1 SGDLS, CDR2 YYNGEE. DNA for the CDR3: TGTGCCAGCAGCGTCGGCTGGGGCTACACCTTC. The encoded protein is CASSVGWGYTF.

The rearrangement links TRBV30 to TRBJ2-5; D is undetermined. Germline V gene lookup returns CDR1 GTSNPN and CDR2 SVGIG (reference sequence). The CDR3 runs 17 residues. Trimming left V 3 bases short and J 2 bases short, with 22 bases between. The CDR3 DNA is TGTGCCTGGAGATACTTCCTAGTGGGATCGGTACAAGAGACCCAGTACTTC. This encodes CAWRYFLVGSVQETQYF.

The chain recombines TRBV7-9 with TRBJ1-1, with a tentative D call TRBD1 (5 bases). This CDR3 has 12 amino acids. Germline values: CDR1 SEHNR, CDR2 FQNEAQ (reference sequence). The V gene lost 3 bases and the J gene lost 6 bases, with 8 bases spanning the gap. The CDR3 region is CASSFRDAEAFF. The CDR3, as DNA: TGTGCCAGCAGCTTCCGGGACGCTGAAGCTTTCTTT.

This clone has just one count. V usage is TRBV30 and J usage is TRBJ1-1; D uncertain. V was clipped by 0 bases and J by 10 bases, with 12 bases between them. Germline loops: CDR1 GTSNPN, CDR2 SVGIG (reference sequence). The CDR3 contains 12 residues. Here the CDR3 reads CAWSVVASGAFF. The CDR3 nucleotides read TGTGCCTGGAGTGTAGTGGCCTCCGGAGCTTTCTTT. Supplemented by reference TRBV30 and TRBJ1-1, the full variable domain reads SQTIHQWPATLVQPVGSPLSLECTVEGTSNPNLYWYRQAAGRGLQLLFYSVGIGQISSEVPQNLSASRPQDRQFILSSKKLLLSDSGFYLCAWSVVASGAFFGQGTRLTVV.

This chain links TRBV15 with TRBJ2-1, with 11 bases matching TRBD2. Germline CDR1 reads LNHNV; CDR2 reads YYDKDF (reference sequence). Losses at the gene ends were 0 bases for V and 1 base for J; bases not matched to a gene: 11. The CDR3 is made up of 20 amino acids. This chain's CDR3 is CATSREKVAGGPRSYNEQFF. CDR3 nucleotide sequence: TGTGCCACCAGCAGAGAGAAGGTAGCGGGAGGGCCCCGATCCTACAATGAGCAGTTCTTC.

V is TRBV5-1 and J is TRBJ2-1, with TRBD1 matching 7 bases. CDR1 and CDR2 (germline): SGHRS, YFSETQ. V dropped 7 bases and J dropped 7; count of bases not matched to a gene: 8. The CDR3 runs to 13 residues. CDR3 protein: CASGDRVRNEQFF. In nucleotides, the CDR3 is TGCGCCAGCGGAGACAGGGTAAGGAATGAGCAGTTCTTC.

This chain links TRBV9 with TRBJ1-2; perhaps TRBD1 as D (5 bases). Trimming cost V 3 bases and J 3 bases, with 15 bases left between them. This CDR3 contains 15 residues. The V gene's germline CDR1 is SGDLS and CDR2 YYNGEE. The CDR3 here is CASSAFPGGDYGYTF. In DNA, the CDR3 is TGTGCCAGCAGCGCCTTCCCCGGGGGGGACTATGGCTACACCTTC.

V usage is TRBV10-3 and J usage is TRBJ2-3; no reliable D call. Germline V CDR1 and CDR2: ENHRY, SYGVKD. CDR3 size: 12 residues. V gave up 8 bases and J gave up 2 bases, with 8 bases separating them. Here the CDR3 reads CAISRATDTQYF. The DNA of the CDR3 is TGTGCCATCTCCCGAGCCACAGATACGCAGTATTTT.

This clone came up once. The CDR3 DNA follows: TGCGCCAGCCGGGGACTAGCGGGAGGGCTTGCAGATACGCAGTATTTT. Translation gives CASRGLAGGLADTQYF. This chain links TRBV5-1 with TRBJ2-3; 16 nucleotides match TRBD2. This CDR3 spans 16 amino acids. The germline V gene has CDR1 SGHRS and CDR2 YFSETQ. V lost 7 bases to trimming and J lost 4 bases; unmatched junction nucleotides: 6.

In nucleotides, the CDR3 is TGCGCCAGCTGGGACAGGGAGGTTCAGGCTAATGAAAAACTGTTTTTT. As protein: CASWDREVQANEKLFF. The V and J genes are TRBV10-2 and TRBJ1-4, with 9 bases fitting TRBD1. Germline V CDR1 and CDR2: WSHSY, SAAADI. This CDR3 spans 16 amino acids. The V and J ends lost 8 bases and 3 bases, in that order; junction bases with no gene match: 10.

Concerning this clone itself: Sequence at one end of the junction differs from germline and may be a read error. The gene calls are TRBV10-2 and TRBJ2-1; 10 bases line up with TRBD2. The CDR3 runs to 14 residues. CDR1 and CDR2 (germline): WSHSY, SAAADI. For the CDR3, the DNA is TGCGCCAGCAATGAGCGGGGGGGCCACAATGAGCAGTTCTTC. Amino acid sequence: CASNERGGHNEQFF.

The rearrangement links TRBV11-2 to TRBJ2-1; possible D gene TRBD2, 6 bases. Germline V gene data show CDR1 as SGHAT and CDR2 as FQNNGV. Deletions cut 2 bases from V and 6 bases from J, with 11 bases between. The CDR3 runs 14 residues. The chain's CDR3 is CASSLLRDRNEQFF. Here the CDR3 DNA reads TGTGCCAGCAGCTTATTGCGGGATCGCAATGAGCAGTTCTTC.

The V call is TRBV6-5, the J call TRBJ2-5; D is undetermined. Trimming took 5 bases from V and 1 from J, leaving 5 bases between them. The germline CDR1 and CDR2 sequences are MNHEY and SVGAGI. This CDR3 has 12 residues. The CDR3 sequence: CASSNLQETQYF. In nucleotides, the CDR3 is TGTGCCAGCAGTAACCTCCAAGAGACCCAGTACTTC.

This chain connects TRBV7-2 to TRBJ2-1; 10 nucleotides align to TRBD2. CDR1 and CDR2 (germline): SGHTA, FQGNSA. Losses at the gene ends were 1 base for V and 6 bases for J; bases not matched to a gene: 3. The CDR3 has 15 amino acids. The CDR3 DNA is TGTGCCAGCAGCTTAGTAACTAGCGGGGTCAATGAGCAGTTCTTC. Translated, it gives CASSLVTSGVNEQFF.

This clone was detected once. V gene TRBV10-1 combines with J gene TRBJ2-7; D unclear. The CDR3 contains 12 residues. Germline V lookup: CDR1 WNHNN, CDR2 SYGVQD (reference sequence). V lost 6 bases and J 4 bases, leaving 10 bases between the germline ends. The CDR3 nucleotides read TGCGCCAGCAGCCAAACCCCTTACGAGCAGTACTTC. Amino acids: CASSQTPYEQYF.

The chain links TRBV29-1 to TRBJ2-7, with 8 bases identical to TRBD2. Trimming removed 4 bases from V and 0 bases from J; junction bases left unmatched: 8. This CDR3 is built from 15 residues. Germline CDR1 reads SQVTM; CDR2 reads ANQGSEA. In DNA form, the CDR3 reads TGCAGCGTTGCCGGACTAGCCGATAGCTCCTACGAGCAGTACTTC. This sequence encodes CSVAGLADSSYEQYF.

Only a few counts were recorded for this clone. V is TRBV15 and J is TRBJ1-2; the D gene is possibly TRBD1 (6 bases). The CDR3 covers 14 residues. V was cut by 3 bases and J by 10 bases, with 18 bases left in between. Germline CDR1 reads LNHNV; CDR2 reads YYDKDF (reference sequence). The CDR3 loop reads CATSSGGSAGDYTF. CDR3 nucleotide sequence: TGTGCCACCAGCAGTGGGGGTAGCGCAGGGGACTACACCTTC. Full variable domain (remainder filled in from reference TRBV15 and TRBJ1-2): DAMVIQNPRYQVTQFGKPVTLSCSQTLNHNVMYWYQQKSSQAPKLLFHYYDKDFNNEADTPDNFQSRRPNTSFCFLDIRSPGLGDTAMYLCATSSGGSAGDYTFGSGTRLTVV.

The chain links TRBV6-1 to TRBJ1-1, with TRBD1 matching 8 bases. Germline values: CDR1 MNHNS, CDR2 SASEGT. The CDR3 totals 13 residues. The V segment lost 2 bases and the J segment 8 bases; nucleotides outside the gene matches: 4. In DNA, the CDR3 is TGTGCCAGCAGTGAAAGGAGGGACAGGGAAGCTTTCTTT. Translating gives CASSERRDREAFF.

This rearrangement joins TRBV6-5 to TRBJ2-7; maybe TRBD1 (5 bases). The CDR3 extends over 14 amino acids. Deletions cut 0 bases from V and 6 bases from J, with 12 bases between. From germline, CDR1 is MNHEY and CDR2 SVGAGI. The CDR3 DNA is TGTGCCAGCAGTTACTCTGCAGGGCATCGCGAGCAGTACTTC. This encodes CASSYSAGHREQYF.

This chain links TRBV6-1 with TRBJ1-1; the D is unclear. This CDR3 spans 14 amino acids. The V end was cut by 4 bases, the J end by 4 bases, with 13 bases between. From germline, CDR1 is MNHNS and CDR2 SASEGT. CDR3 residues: CASSGQGSGTEAFF. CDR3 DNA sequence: TGTGCCAGCAGTGGACAAGGGTCAGGCACTGAAGCTTTCTTT.

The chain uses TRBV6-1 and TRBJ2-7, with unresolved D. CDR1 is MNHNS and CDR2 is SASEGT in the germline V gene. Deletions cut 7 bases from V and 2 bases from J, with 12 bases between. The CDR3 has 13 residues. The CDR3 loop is CASTSGWTYEQYF. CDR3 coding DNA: TGTGCCAGCACCTCCGGGTGGACCTACGAGCAGTACTTC.

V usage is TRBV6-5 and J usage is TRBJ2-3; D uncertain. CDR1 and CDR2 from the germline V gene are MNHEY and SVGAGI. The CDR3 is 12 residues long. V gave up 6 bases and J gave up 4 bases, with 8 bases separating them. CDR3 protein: CASSSSADTQYF. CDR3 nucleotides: TGTGCCAGCAGCTCTTCGGCAGATACGCAGTATTTT.

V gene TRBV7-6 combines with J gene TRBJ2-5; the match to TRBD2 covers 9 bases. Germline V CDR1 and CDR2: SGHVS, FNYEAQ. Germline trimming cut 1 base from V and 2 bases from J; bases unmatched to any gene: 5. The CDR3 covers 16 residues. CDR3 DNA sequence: TGTGCCAGCAGCTTAGGAGTAGCGGGGGCTCAAGAGACCCAGTACTTC. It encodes CASSLGVAGAQETQYF.

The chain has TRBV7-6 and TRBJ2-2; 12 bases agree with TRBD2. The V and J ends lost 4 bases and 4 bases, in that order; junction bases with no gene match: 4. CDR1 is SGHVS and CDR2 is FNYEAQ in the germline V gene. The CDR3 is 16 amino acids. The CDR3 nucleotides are TGTGCCAGCAGCTGGAGGACTAGCGGGATCACCGGGGAGCTGTTTTTT. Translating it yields CASSWRTSGITGELFF.

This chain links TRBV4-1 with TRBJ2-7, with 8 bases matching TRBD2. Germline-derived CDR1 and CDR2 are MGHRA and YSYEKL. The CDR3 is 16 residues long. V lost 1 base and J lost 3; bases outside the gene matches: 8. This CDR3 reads CASSQGLIAGIYEQYF. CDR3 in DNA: TGCGCCAGCAGCCAAGGGTTAATAGCGGGGATCTACGAGCAGTACTTC.

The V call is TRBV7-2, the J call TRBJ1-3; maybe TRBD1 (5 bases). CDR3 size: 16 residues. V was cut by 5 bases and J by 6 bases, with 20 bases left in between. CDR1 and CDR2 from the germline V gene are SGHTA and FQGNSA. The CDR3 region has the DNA TGTGCCAGCAGCCAAGGGGAACCCTCTCGTCTAAACACCATATATTTT. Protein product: CASSQGEPSRLNTIYF.